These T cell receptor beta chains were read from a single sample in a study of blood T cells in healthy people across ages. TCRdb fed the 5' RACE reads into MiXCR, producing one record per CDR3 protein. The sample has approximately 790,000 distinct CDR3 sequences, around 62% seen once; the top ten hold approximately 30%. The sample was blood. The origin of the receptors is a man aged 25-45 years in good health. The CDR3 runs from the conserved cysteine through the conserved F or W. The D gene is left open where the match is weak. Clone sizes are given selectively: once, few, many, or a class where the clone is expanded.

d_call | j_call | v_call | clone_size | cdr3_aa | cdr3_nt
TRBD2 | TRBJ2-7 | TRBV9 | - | CASSVGSGGTYEQYF | TGTGCCAGCAGCGTAGGAAGCGGGGGGACCTACGAGCAGTACTTC
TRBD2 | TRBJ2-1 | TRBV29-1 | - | CSVVAGGPVEQFF | TGCAGCGTTGTAGCGGGGGGGCCGGTTGAGCAGTTCTTC
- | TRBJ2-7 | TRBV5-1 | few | CASSSVRREQYF | TGCGCCAGCAGCTCGGTTCGAAGGGAGCAGTACTTC
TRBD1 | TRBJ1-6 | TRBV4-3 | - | CASKGGRGYNSPLHF | TGCGCCAGCAAGGGGGGCAGGGGGTATAATTCACCCCTCCACTTT
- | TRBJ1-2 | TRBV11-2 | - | CASSLIRGGQGNYGYTF | TGTGCCAGCAGCTTAATCCGCGGGGGGCAGGGGAACTATGGCTACACCTTC
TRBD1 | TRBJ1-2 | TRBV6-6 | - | CASSRGQGAPNYGYTF | TGTGCCAGCAGTAGGGGACAGGGGGCTCCCAACTATGGCTACACCTTC
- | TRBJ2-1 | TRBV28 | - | CASSEGRGEQFF | TGTGCCAGCAGTGAGGGTAGGGGGGAGCAGTTCTTC
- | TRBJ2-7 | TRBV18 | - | CASAQDSYEQYF | TGTGCCAGCGCACAAGACAGCTACGAGCAGTACTTC
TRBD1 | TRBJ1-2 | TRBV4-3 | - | CASSQAGTGMPKLGGYTF | TGCGCCAGCAGCCAGGCCGGGACAGGGATGCCGAAGCTCGGCGGCTACACCTTC
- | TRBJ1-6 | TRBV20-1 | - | CSANKADYNSPLHF | TGCAGTGCTAATAAGGCAGACTATAATTCACCCCTCCACTTT
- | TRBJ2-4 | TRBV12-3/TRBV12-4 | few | CASSLALGGEGEDIQYF | TGTGCCAGCAGTTTAGCGCTGGGGGGTGAGGGGGAAGACATTCAGTACTTC
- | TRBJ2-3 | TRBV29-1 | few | CSAGLNFDTQYF | TGCAGCGCAGGATTGAATTTCGATACGCAGTATTTT
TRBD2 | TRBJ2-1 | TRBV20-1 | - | CSAKTSGRGNEQFF | TGCAGTGCCAAGACTAGCGGTCGTGGGAATGAGCAGTTCTTC
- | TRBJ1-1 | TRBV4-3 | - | CASSQDGQNTEAFF | TGCGCCAGCAGCCAAGACGGGCAGAACACTGAAGCTTTCTTT
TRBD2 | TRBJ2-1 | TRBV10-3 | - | CAATLAVGNEQFF | TGTGCCGCAACACTAGCGGTTGGCAATGAGCAGTTCTTC
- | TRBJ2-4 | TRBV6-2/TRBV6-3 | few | CATRRLEQYF | TGTGCCACCAGAAGACTGGAGCAGTACTTC
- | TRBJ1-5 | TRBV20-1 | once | CSAYRNSNRPQHF | TGCAGTGCTTATCGAAATAGCAATCGGCCCCAGCATTTT
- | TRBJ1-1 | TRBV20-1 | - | CSAPENTEAFF | TGCAGTGCGCCCGAAAACACTGAAGCTTTCTTT
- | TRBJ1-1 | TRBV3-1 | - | CASSQGGVYTEAFF | TGTGCCAGCAGCCAAGGTGGGGTTTACACTGAAGCTTTCTTT